This entry features one T cell receptor beta chain sequence. The data derive from a study of control samples from healthy donors and cancer patients. Sequencing used immunoSEQ multiplex PCR; TCRdb keeps in-frame clones, though not all of them. The sample has roughly 140,000 clones; about nine tenths are singletons. The sample comprised blood. The receptor was isolated from a man in his thirties or forties in good health.

CDR3 sequence reads: CASSYPSVSYNEQFF. DNA for the CDR3: TGTGCCAGCAGTTACCCTAGCGTCTCCTACAATGAGCAGTTCTTC. The rearrangement joins TRBV6-5 to TRBJ2-1; weak D call: TRBD2 (6 bases). V lost 2 bases, J lost 0 bases, and 8 bases lay in between. The germline V gene encodes CDR1 MNHEY and CDR2 SVGAGI. The CDR3 consists of 15 residues.